Listed below are T cell receptor beta chains from one sample, sequenced in a study of blood T cells in healthy people across ages. Via MiXCR, TCRdb re-called the 5' RACE reads, giving one row per CDR3 protein. The table has roughly 1.9 million distinct CDR3 sequences, more than 35% seen once. Sample: blood. The receptors derive from a human donor in good health. The CDR3 runs from the conserved cysteine through the conserved F or W. A D gene is named only where the DNA matches it firmly. Rows give clone size only sometimes, using once, few, many, or a class for an expanded clone.

v_gene,abundance,j_gene,d_gene,CDR3aa,CDR3nt
TRBV6-6,NA,TRBJ2-3,NA,CASSYTPPDTQYF,TGTGCCAGCAGTTACACCCCTCCAGATACGCAGTATTTT
TRBV29-1,few,TRBJ2-1,TRBD2,CSVEERGDSYNEQFF,TGCAGCGTTGAAGAGCGGGGGGACTCCTACAATGAGCAGTTCTTC
TRBV29-1,NA,TRBJ2-7,TRBD1,CGVWTGENEQYF,TGCGGCGTCTGGACAGGGGAGAACGAGCAGTACTTC
TRBV12-3/TRBV12-4,NA,TRBJ2-7,NA,CASSLYGGLFIYEQYF,TGTGCCAGCAGTTTGTACGGGGGCCTCTTCATATACGAGCAGTACTTC
TRBV27,NA,TRBJ2-5,NA,CASSFIDSKETQYF,TGTGCCAGCAGTTTTATCGACAGCAAAGAGACCCAGTACTTC
TRBV5-1,few,TRBJ2-7,NA,CASSSGQTRGNYEQYF,TGCGCCAGCAGCAGTGGACAGACAAGGGGGAACTACGAGCAGTACTTC
TRBV5-1,NA,TRBJ2-5,TRBD2,CASSRMTSEGETQYF,TGCGCCAGCAGCAGGATGACTAGCGAGGGGGAGACCCAGTACTTC
TRBV3-1,NA,TRBJ2-7,NA,CASSQDSMAGSYEQYF,TGTGCCAGCAGCCAAGATTCGATGGCAGGATCCTACGAGCAGTACTTC
TRBV12-3/TRBV12-4,many,TRBJ2-3,NA,CASSRYTDTQYF,TGTGCCAGCAGCCGGTACACAGATACGCAGTATTTT
TRBV29-1,few,TRBJ2-1,TRBD2,CSVREGVKQNEQFF,TGCAGCGTGAGGGAGGGAGTAAAGCAAAATGAGCAGTTCTTC
TRBV7-6,NA,TRBJ1-5,NA,CASSQLPGASQPQHF,TGTGCCAGCAGCCAACTTCCAGGAGCATCTCAGCCCCAGCATTTT
TRBV27,NA,TRBJ2-7,TRBD1,CAGSWTGRGSYEQYF,TGTGCCGGCAGTTGGACAGGGCGTGGATCCTACGAGCAGTACTTC
TRBV5-6,few,TRBJ1-2,NA,CASSSTRVWVTNYGYTF,TGTGCCAGCAGCTCGACCAGGGTTTGGGTCACTAACTATGGCTACACCTTC
TRBV7-3,few,TRBJ2-5,NA,CASSLGLGATQYF,TGTGCCAGCAGCTTAGGTTTGGGCGCGACCCAGTACTTC
TRBV29-1,NA,TRBJ2-3,TRBD2,CSVEENLAGVHGDTQYF,TGCAGCGTTGAAGAGAACCTAGCGGGAGTACATGGAGATACGCAGTATTTT
TRBV4-1,few,TRBJ2-1,NA,CASSQDLEGEQFF,TGCGCCAGCAGCCAAGATCTTGAAGGTGAGCAGTTCTTC
TRBV10-3,NA,TRBJ2-5,NA,CAIGGDSLQETRYF,TGTGCCATCGGGGGGGACAGCTTGCAAGAGACCCGGTACTTC
TRBV29-1,NA,TRBJ2-1,TRBD2,CSVARSGDNNEQFF,TGCAGCGTTGCCCGTAGCGGGGACAACAATGAGCAGTTCTTC
TRBV6-5,NA,TRBJ1-2,NA,CASSYSIVEGNYGYTF,TGTGCCAGCAGTTACTCGATCGTCGAGGGTAACTATGGCTACACCTTC
TRBV20-1,once,TRBJ1-1,TRBD1,CSALRTGVTEAFF,TGCAGTGCCTTACGGACAGGGGTCACTGAAGCTTTCTTT
TRBV7-6,NA,TRBJ1-1,NA,CASSSLGGQKAFF,TGTGCCAGCAGCTCCCTGGGGGGGCAGAAAGCTTTCTTT
TRBV28,NA,TRBJ2-7,TRBD2,CASTLAGGQYEQYF,TGTGCCAGCACCTTAGCGGGGGGGCAGTACGAGCAGTACTTC
TRBV29-1,few,TRBJ2-1,TRBD2,CSTHALGAGGYNEQFF,TGCAGCACTCACGCACTAGGAGCGGGGGGCTACAATGAGCAGTTCTTC
TRBV29-1,few,TRBJ2-7,NA,CSVSGWASPQREQYF,TGCAGCGTTTCCGGATGGGCATCACCCCAGCGAGAGCAGTACTTC
TRBV6-5,many,TRBJ2-1,NA,CASSYGLDDPREQFF,TGTGCCAGCAGTTACGGGTTAGATGACCCACGAGAGCAGTTCTTC
TRBV25-1,NA,TRBJ2-7,NA,CASSVGVTYEQYF,TGTGCCAGCAGTGTGGGGGTCACCTACGAGCAGTACTTC
TRBV15,NA,TRBJ2-7,TRBD2,CATSDPSGPYNEQYF,TGTGCCACCAGCGACCCTAGCGGGCCATACAATGAGCAGTACTTC
TRBV6-1,NA,TRBJ2-3,NA,CASSELTRTYAPTDTQYF,TGTGCCAGCAGTGAACTCACGAGGACCTACGCGCCCACAGATACGCAGTATTTT
TRBV20-1,NA,TRBJ2-7,NA,CSATQVDYEQYF,TGCAGTGCTACGCAGGTGGACTACGAGCAGTACTTC
TRBV11-2,few,TRBJ2-3,TRBD1,CASSPRFGQGLPDTQYF,TGTGCCAGCAGCCCACGATTCGGACAGGGACTGCCAGATACGCAGTATTTT
TRBV29-1,NA,TRBJ1-6,TRBD1,CSVAFDRANSPLHF,TGCAGCGTTGCTTTTGACAGGGCAAATTCACCCCTCCACTTT
TRBV4-2,NA,TRBJ2-7,NA,CASSQEDSGSYEQYF,TGTGCCAGCAGCCAAGAAGACTCAGGGTCCTACGAGCAGTACTTC
TRBV29-1,few,TRBJ2-7,NA,CSVEDNGEDGLYEQYF,TGCAGCGTTGAAGATAATGGAGAGGACGGACTCTACGAGCAGTACTTC
TRBV12-3/TRBV12-4,NA,TRBJ2-6,NA,CASSLALGVGANVLTF,TGTGCCAGCAGTTTAGCGTTGGGGGTTGGGGCCAACGTCCTGACTTTC
TRBV20-1,NA,TRBJ1-2,NA,CSATTYGYTF,TGCAGTGCAACAACCTATGGCTACACCTTC
TRBV7-8,NA,TRBJ2-6,NA,CASSLVRSTHSGANVLTF,TGTGCCAGCAGCTTAGTCCGATCCACTCACTCTGGGGCCAACGTCCTGACTTTC
TRBV27,NA,TRBJ2-1,NA,CASSHNNWNEQFF,TGTGCCAGCAGCCACAACAACTGGAATGAGCAGTTCTTC
TRBV4-1,few,TRBJ2-5,NA,CASSQGLRGAVETQYF,TGCGCCAGCAGCCAAGGACTTCGGGGGGCAGTGGAGACCCAGTACTTC
TRBV20-1,NA,TRBJ1-5,TRBD1,CSARDDRGSQPQHF,TGCAGTGCTAGGGACGACAGGGGAAGTCAGCCCCAGCATTTT
TRBV15,NA,TRBJ1-5,NA,CATSRDRAGNQPQHF,TGTGCCACCAGCAGAGATAGGGCAGGGAATCAGCCCCAGCATTTT
TRBV12-3/TRBV12-4,NA,TRBJ2-3,TRBD1,CASSSHRGGSADTQYF,TGTGCCAGCAGTTCCCACAGGGGTGGGTCTGCAGATACGCAGTATTTT
TRBV6-2/TRBV6-3,once,TRBJ2-7,TRBD1,CASSLRTGEIYEQYF,TGTGCCAGCAGCCTCAGGACAGGGGAAATCTACGAGCAGTACTTC
TRBV7-9,NA,TRBJ1-4,NA,CASSFSATTPFF,TGTGCCAGCAGCTTCTCGGCCACGACACCGTTTTTT
TRBV6-1,NA,TRBJ1-5,NA,CASSWVSVSNQPQHF,TGTGCCAGCAGTTGGGTCTCCGTTAGCAATCAGCCCCAGCATTTT
TRBV5-1,many,TRBJ2-1,TRBD1,CASSPGTGGNEQFF,TGCGCCAGCAGCCCCGGGACAGGGGGTAATGAGCAGTTCTTC
TRBV20-1,NA,TRBJ2-7,NA,CSASVPGPTLPSYEQYF,TGCAGTGCTAGCGTTCCAGGGCCCACTCTCCCCTCCTACGAGCAGTACTTC
TRBV12-3/TRBV12-4,few,TRBJ2-7,TRBD2,CASSLSGGQHYEQYF,TGTGCCAGCAGCCTTAGCGGGGGACAACACTACGAGCAGTACTTC
TRBV9,NA,TRBJ1-1,NA,CASSVIMTAEAFF,TGTGCCAGCAGCGTGATAATGACTGCTGAAGCTTTCTTT
TRBV9,NA,TRBJ1-1,TRBD1,CASSLDWGQGNTEAFF,TGTGCCAGCAGCCTAGACTGGGGACAGGGGAACACTGAAGCTTTCTTT
TRBV20-1,few,TRBJ1-1,TRBD1,CIGSSGGGFTEAFF,TGCATCGGTTCGTCAGGGGGCGGGTTTACTGAAGCTTTCTTT
TRBV4-1,NA,TRBJ1-1,TRBD1,CASSLGQDHMNTEAFF,TGCGCCAGCAGCCTAGGACAGGACCACATGAACACTGAAGCTTTCTTT
TRBV12-5,NA,TRBJ2-1,NA,CASAPDSNEQFF,TGTGCTAGTGCCCCGGACAGCAATGAGCAGTTCTTC
TRBV7-9,NA,TRBJ1-6,NA,CAGSLYNLGAEPLHF,TGTGCCGGCAGCTTATATAACCTCGGGGCAGAACCCCTCCACTTT
TRBV4-2,NA,TRBJ2-3,NA,CASSQDLPTDTQYF,TGTGCCAGCAGCCAAGATCTCCCCACAGATACGCAGTATTTT